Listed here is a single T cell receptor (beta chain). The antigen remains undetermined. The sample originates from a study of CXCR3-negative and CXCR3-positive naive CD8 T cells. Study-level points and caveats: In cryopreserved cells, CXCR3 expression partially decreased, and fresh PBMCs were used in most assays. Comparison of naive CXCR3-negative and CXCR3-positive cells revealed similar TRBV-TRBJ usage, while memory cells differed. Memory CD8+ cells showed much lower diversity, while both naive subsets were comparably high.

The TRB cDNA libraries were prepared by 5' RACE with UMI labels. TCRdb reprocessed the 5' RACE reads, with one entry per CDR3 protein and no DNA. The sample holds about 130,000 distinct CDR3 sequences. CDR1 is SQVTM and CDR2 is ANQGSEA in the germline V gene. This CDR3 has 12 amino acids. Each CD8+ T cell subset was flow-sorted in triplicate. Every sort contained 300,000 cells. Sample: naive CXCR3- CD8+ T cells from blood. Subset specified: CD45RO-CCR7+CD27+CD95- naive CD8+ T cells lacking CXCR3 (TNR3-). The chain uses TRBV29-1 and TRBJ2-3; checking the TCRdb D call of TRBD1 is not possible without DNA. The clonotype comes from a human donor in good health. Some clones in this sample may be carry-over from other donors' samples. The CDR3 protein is CSVEGDGDTQYF.